This T cell receptor (beta chain) was identified in a study of blood T cell repertoires in COVID-19. From germline, CDR1 is LGHNA and CDR2 YNFKEQ. V shed 0 bases and J shed 4 bases, with 15 bases lying between them. The CDR3 length is 16 residues. The method was immunoSEQ multiplex PCR; TCRdb's version includes in-frame clones alone and lacks a portion of them. The data show 200,000 to 250,000 clones, around four fifths seen once. Specimen: peripheral blood. The TCR originated in a woman aged 80 or over with COVID-19, enrolled during active disease. The chain has TRBV4-2 and TRBJ1-2, with D possibly TRBD1 on 5 matching bases. Here the CDR3 DNA reads TGTGCCAGCAGCCAAGAGGGATCGACAGCCCGCTATGGCTACACCTTC. This encodes CASSQEGSTARYGYTF.